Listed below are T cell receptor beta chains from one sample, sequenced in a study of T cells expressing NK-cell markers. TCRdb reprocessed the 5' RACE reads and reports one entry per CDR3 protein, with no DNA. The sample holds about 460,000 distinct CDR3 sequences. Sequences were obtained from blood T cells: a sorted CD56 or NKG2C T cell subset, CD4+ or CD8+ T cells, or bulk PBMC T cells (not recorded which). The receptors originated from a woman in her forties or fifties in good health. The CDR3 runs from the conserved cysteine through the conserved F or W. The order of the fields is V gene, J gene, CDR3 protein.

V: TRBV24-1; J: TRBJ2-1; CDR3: CATSRGREYNEQFF
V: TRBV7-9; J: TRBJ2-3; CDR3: CASSAQGSDTQYF
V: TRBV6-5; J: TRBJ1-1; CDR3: CASRSGPVNTEAFF
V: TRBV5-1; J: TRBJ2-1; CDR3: CASSAGGTSGRALGDEQFF
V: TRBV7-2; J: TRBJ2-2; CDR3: CASSLKVELFF
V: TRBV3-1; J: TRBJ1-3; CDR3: CASSRNGVSGNTIYF
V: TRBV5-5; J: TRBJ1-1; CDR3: CASSATRMNTEAFF
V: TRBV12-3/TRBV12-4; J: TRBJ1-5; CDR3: CASSFGRVSNQPQHF
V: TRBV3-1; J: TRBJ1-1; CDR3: CASSQSDTANTEAFF
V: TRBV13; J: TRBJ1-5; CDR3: CASSLRDTNQPQHF
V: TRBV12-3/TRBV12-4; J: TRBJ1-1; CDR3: CASSLRTVEAFF
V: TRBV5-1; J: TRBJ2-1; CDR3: CASSLVTWQGVHNEQFF
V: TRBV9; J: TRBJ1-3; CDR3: CASSGDRISGNTIYF
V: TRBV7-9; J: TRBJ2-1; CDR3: CASSLRGQDRQFF
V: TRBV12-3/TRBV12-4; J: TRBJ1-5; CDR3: CASRVTGVGQPQHF
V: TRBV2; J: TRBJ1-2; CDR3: CASSSGPARGYTF
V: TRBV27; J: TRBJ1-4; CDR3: CASSLSRQPNEKLFF
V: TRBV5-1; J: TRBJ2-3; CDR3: CASSLAGAYSTDTQYF
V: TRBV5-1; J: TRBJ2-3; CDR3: CASSLPTPTDTQYF
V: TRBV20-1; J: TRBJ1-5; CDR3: CSALGRGYLVPQHF
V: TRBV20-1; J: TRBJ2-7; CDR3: CSARGGSGSISEQYF
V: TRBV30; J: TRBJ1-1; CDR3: CAWSLQGVNTEAFF
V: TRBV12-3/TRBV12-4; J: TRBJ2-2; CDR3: CASSFTGTGTTGELFF
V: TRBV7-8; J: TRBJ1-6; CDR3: CASSSNPMIFSPLHF
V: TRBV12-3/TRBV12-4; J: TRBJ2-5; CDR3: CASSFKASGSQETQYF
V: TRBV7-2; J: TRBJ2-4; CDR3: CASSLGQGSLGIQYF
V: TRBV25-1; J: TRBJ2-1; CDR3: CASSEYVTGPTDEQFF
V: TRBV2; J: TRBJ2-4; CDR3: CASSPEGLAGIQYF
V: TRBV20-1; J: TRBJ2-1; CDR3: CSAPGTSGWGPHNEQFF
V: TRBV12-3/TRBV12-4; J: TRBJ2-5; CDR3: CASTDRNFNGETQYF
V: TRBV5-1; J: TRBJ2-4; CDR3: CASSPDSKNIQYF
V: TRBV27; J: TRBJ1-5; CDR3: CASSSRGADRLEDQPQHF
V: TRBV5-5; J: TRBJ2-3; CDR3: CASSWGQAFTDTQYF
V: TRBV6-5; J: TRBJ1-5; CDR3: CASSPRTWSQPQHF
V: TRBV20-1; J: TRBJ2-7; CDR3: CSASTYGSGRAYYEQYF
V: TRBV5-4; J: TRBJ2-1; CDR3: CASSREGSNEQFF
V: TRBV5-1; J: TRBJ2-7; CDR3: CASSLRGNYEQYF
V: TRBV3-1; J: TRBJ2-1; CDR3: CASSPGLAGISEQFF
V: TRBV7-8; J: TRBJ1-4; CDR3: CASSLALRGQTKTNEKLFF
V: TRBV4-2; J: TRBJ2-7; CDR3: CASSQALDQSYEQYF
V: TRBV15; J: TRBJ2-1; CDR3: CATSREPAGGPGEQFF
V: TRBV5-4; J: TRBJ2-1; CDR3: CASSLKGIGVASGGEQFF
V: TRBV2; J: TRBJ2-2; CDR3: CASSGTHTGELFF
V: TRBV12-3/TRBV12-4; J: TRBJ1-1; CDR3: CASRQTVGDTEAFF
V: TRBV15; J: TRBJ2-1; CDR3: CATSPGLSEQFF
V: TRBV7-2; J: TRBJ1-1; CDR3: CASSLVAGGAEAFF
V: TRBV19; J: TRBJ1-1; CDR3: CASTPGHGINEAFF